This TCR beta chain was sequenced during a study of blood T cell repertoires in COVID-19. V was cut by 9 bases and J by 3 bases, with 6 bases left in between. This CDR3 is 11 amino acids long. CDR1 and CDR2 (germline): SGHTA, FQGTGA. The repertoire was sequenced with immunoSEQ multiplex PCR; TCRdb's copy has only in-frame clones and lacks some. The table includes 200,000 to 250,000 clones, approximately 87% detected once. The TCR was taken from a woman aged 45-60 years with acute or convalescent COVID-19. The sequenced material came from peripheral blood. V is TRBV7-3 and J is TRBJ2-1; D unresolved. The CDR3 protein is CASGDYNEQFF. The CDR3 DNA follows: TGTGCCAGTGGAGACTACAATGAGCAGTTCTTC.